The 13 T cell receptor beta chains in this list originate from one sample, sequenced in a study of T-cell memory formation after mild COVID-19. TCRdb re-called the 5' RACE reads with MiXCR, one entry per CDR3 protein. The table lists 360,000 or so distinct CDR3 sequences, under 30% of them singletons, with roughly 13% in the top ten. The sample consisted of PBMCs or a T cell subset sorted from them (not recorded which). These receptors all stem from an adult woman who had mild COVID-19 (a few samples of this study predate the infection). Cell type and time point are not known.

This CDR3 is CSAMRGYSNQPQHF. The DNA of the CDR3 is TGCAGTGCTATGAGGGGCTATAGCAATCAGCCCCAGCATTTT. J is TRBJ1-5 and V is TRBV20-1, with a possible D match to TRBD1 (5 bases). V shed 4 bases and J shed 0 bases, with 10 bases lying between them. The CDR3 extends over 14 amino acids. The germline gives CDR1 DFQATT, CDR2 SNEGSKA (reference sequence).

This clonotype was counted a few times. This chain links TRBV5-1 with TRBJ1-6, with 8 positions matching TRBD1. The CDR3 contains 16 residues. J lost 9 bases, V lost 4 bases, and 12 bases had no gene match. In germline, CDR1 is SGHRS, CDR2 YFSETQ. The CDR3 DNA reads TGCGCCAGCAGCACCCAGGGGGCCGGCCGGGGTTCACCCCTCCACTTT. Its protein product is CASSTQGAGRGSPLHF.

The chain recombines TRBV12-3 or TRBV12-4 with TRBJ1-5; D unresolved. Deletions cut 6 bases from V and 0 bases from J, with 12 bases between. The CDR3 is 15 residues long. The CDR3 DNA reads as TGTGCCAGCAGCGACCAGGCTGCTAGCAATCAGCCCCAGCATTTT. Its protein is CASSDQAASNQPQHF.

V is TRBV4-1 and J is TRBJ2-3, with a possible D match to TRBD2 (7 bases). The CDR3 covers 15 residues. Trimming stripped 1 base from V and 3 bases from J, with 11 bases between. Germline CDR1 MGHRA, CDR2 YSYEKL. CDR3 nucleotides: TGCGCCAGCAGCCAAGTCGGGGGGCGGACAGATACGCAGTATTTT. This sequence encodes CASSQVGGRTDTQYF.

The chain joins TRBV7-2 to TRBJ1-1; D ambiguous. The V and J ends lost 1 base and 3 bases respectively, with 6 bases between them. The germline CDR1 and CDR2 sequences are SGHTA and FQGNSA. The CDR3 runs to 13 residues. CDR3: CASSLGLYTEAFF. The CDR3 DNA reads TGTGCCAGCAGCTTAGGCCTATACACTGAAGCTTTCTTT.

The rearrangement joins TRBV7-9 to TRBJ2-7; D possibly corresponds to TRBD2 (6 bases). V was cut by 2 bases and J by 1 base, with 15 bases left in between. From germline, CDR1 is SEHNR and CDR2 FQNEAQ (reference sequence). This CDR3 is 16 amino acids long. CDR3 protein: CASSLLSLGGSYEQYF. For the CDR3, the DNA is TGTGCCAGCAGCTTACTATCCCTGGGGGGATCCTACGAGCAGTACTTC.

CDR3 DNA: TGTGCCAGCAGCCGCAACATCAGGGAACCCCTCCACTTT. It specifies CASSRNIREPLHF. The chain is built from TRBV11-2 and TRBJ1-6; possible D gene TRBD1, 5 bases. The CDR3 contains 13 residues. The V gene lost 5 bases and the J gene lost 12 bases, with 14 bases spanning the gap. Germline CDR1 and CDR2: SGHAT and FQNNGV.

The chain couples TRBV15 to TRBJ2-5, with 8 bases fitting TRBD2. Germline V CDR1 and CDR2: LNHNV, YYDKDF (reference sequence). CDR3 size: 18 residues. V lost 0 bases, J lost 5 bases, and 14 bases stayed unmatched. The CDR3 is CATSRDPWRGADGETQYF. CDR3 sequence (DNA): TGTGCCACCAGCAGAGATCCGTGGCGGGGGGCCGATGGGGAGACCCAGTACTTC.

The chain recombines TRBV7-2 with TRBJ2-1; 7 bases are a match to TRBD2. The germline V gene has CDR1 SGHTA and CDR2 FQGNSA. The CDR3 sequence is 14 residues long. The junction had 9 bases not matched to a gene; V was cut back by 1 base and J by 12 bases. The CDR3 coding sequence is TGTGCCAGCAGCTTAGATTCCACCGGGAGGATGCAGTTCTTC. It encodes CASSLDSTGRMQFF. The full variable domain, its missing parts supplied by reference TRBV7-2 and TRBJ2-1, is GAGVSQSPSNKVTEKGKDVELRCDPISGHTALYWYRQSLGQGLEFLIYFQGNSAPDKSGLPSDRFSAERTGGSVSTLTIQRTQQEDSAVYLCASSLDSTGRMQFFGPGTRLTVL.

V usage is TRBV30 and J usage is TRBJ2-3; TRBD2 is a possible D gene (6 bases). V was cut by 0 bases and J by 8 bases, with 15 bases left in between. CDR3 length: 14 residues. Germline CDR1 reads GTSNPN; CDR2 reads SVGIG (reference sequence). Here the CDR3 reads CAWSVMGGSVTQYF. The CDR3 DNA is TGTGCCTGGAGTGTAATGGGGGGTTCGGTTACGCAGTATTTT.

This clonotype turned up a few times. CDR3: CASSLAGAQINQETQYF. The CDR3 nucleotides are TGTGCCAGCAGCTTAGCGGGGGCCCAAATTAACCAAGAGACCCAGTACTTC. V usage is TRBV7-8 and J usage is TRBJ2-5; a weak D match, TRBD1 (6 bases). Trimming stripped 0 bases from V and 0 bases from J, with 14 bases between. CDR1 and CDR2 from the germline V gene are SGHVS and FQNEAQ. The CDR3 is 17 residues long.

The chain uses TRBV7-9 and TRBJ1-1; TRBD1 is a possible D gene (6 bases). The germline V gene encodes CDR1 SEHNR and CDR2 FQNEAQ (reference sequence). With 6 bases removed from V and 5 bases from J, the gap between germline ends came to 16 bases. The CDR3 is 14 amino acids. The CDR3 coding sequence is TGTGCCAGCAGGATAACAGGGTTGGGAACTGAAGCTTTCTTT. Residues: CASRITGLGTEAFF. The variable domain in full, with the rest retrieved from reference TRBV7-9 and TRBJ1-1, is DTGVSQNPRHKITKRGQNVTFRCDPISEHNRLYWYRQTLGQGPEFLTYFQNEAQLEKSRLLSDRFSAERPKGSFSTLEIQRTEQGDSAMYLCASRITGLGTEAFFGQGTRLTVV.

A single count supports this clonotype. The junction and the germline gene differ at one end; a read error may be behind it. This sequence joins TRBV11-2 and TRBJ2-1, with a possible D match to TRBD2 (5 bases). In germline, CDR1 is SGHAT, CDR2 FQNNGV. The CDR3 is 17 residues long. For the CDR3, the DNA is TGTGCCAGCAACTTAGGTATGGGCGGGCGCGCCTACAATGAGCAGTTCTTC. It codes for CASNLGMGGRAYNEQFF.